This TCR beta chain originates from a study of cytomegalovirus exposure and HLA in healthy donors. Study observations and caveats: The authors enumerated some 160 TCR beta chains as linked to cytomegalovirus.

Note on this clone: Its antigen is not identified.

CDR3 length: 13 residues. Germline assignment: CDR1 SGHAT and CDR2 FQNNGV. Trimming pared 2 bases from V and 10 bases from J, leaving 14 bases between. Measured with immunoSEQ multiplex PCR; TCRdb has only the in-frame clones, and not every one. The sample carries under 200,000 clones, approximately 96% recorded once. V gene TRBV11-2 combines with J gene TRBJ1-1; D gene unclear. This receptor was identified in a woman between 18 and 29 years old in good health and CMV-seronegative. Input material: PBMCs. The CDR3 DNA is TGTGCCAGCAGCTTATTGAACGGGATCGCAGCTTTCTTT. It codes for CASSLLNGIAAFF.